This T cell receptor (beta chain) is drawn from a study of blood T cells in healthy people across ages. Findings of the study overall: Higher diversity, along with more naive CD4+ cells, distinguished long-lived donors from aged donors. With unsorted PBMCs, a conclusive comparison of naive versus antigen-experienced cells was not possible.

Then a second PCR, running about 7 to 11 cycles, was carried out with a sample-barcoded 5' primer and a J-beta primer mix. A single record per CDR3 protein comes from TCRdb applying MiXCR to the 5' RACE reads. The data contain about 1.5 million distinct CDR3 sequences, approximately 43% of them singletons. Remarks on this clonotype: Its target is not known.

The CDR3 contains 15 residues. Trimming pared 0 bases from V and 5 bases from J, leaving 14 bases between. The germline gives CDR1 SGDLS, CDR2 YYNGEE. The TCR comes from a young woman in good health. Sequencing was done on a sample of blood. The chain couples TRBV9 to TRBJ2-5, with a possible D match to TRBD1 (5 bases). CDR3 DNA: TGTGCCAGCAGCGTAGGGGGCTGGGCTTTGGAGACCCAGTACTTC. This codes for CASSVGGWALETQYF.